Described below is a single T cell receptor beta chain sequence and its context. Its target is not known. The data were taken from a study of shared clonotypes between healthy human individuals. Study outcomes and limitations: Estimated richness was generally greater in naive than memory subsets. A limitation of the genetic and exposure-history diversity represented arose from few donors.

CDR1 and CDR2 from the germline V gene are SGHNT and YYREEE (reference sequence). CDR3 length: 14 residues. Trimming pared 4 bases from V and 4 bases from J, leaving 14 bases between. Clones were sequenced by immunoSEQ multiplex PCR, and TCRdb holds only the in-frame ones, with some missing. The data show about 2,200,000 clones, with 93% seen just once and more than 1.5% held by the top ten. Cells designated naive CD8 were CD45RO-negative and were positively selected for CCR7, with terminally differentiated effector memory CD45RA+ cells excluded. Donation came from healthy HIV-negative adults that had no recent acute infections or vaccinations. There were only Caucasian adults among the donors, and all lived in Nashville, Tennessee.

Material: naive CD8+ T cells from PBMCs. The receptor's source is a man aged 18 to 29 in good health. Some clones in this sample may be carry-over from other donors' samples. The rearrangement links TRBV5-4 to TRBJ1-2; D is undetermined. The CDR3 region has the DNA TGTGCCAGCAGCCTGGGCGACTTTTTCTATGGCTACACCTTC. It specifies CASSLGDFFYGYTF.